The 32 T cell receptor beta chains below all came from one sample that was sequenced in a study of blood T cell repertoires in COVID-19. Here immunoSEQ multiplex PCR was the method, and the copy in TCRdb shows in-frame clones only, minus some. The table shows roughly 200,000 clones, with roughly 89% occurring only once. Material for sequencing was peripheral blood. The origin of the receptors is a man aged 40-49 years with acute or convalescent COVID-19.

This clone was detected once. The V and J genes are TRBV27 and TRBJ1-4, with 8 bases identical to TRBD1. Germline-derived CDR1 and CDR2 are MNHEY and SMNVEV (reference sequence). V shed 3 bases, J shed 8 bases, and the junction held 8 bases outside the gene matches. The CDR3 totals 15 residues. The CDR3 loop reads CASSFLDRGREKLFF. CDR3 bases: TGTGCCAGCAGTTTTCTAGACAGGGGTAGGGAAAAACTGTTTTTT.

The genes are TRBV27 and TRBJ2-7, with 8 bases that match TRBD1. This CDR3 contains 16 residues. The germline V gene has CDR1 MNHEY and CDR2 SMNVEV (reference sequence). V trimming: 1 base; J trimming: 3 bases; junction bases outside the gene matches: 8. CDR3 in amino acids: CASSLLTGVGGYEQYF. The DNA of the CDR3 is TGTGCCAGCAGTTTATTGACAGGGGTAGGGGGCTACGAGCAGTACTTC.

The chain has TRBV5-6 and TRBJ1-4; D not resolved. Germline CDR1 and CDR2: SGHDT and YYEEEE. Between the trimmed V and J ends, which lost 0 bases and 7 bases, there was a span of 22 bases. The CDR3 sequence is 18 residues long. The CDR3 DNA sequence: TGTGCCAGCAGCTTGGCTAGTGGAGGTATTGGGCCGGGTGAAAAACTGTTTTTT. Translation gives CASSLASGGIGPGEKLFF. The whole variable domain, remainder taken from reference TRBV5-6 and TRBJ1-4, is DAGVTQSPTHLIKTRGQQVTLRCSPKSGHDTVSWYQQALGQGPQFIFQYYEEEERQRGNFPDRFSGHQFPNYSSELNVNALLLGDSALYLCASSLASGGIGPGEKLFFGSGTQLSVL.

This chain uses TRBV5-1 with TRBJ2-7, with TRBD2 matching over 12 bases. The trim removed 4 bases at V and 4 bases at J, leaving 3 bases unmatched. This CDR3 is 14 amino acids long. CDR1 SGHRS and CDR2 YFSETQ come from the germline V gene. The CDR3 coding sequence is TGCGCCAGCAGCCCGGGACTAGCGGGTTACGAGCAGTACTTC. It codes for CASSPGLAGYEQYF. Complete variable domain (other parts from reference TRBV5-1 and TRBJ2-7): KAGVTQTPRYLIKTRGQQVTLSCSPISGHRSVSWYQQTPGQGLQFLFEYFSETQRNKGNFPGRFSGRQFSNSRSEMNVSTLELGDSALYLCASSPGLAGYEQYFGPGTRLTVT.

The rearrangement links TRBV6-5 to TRBJ1-2; D is possibly TRBD1 (5 bases). The CDR3 is 13 amino acids. The germline CDR1 and CDR2 sequences are MNHEY and SVGAGI. The V gene lost 5 bases and the J gene lost 8 bases, with 15 bases spanning the gap. DNA for the CDR3: TGTGCCAGCAGTATACAGGCTTCTAAGGGCTACACCTTC. As protein: CASSIQASKGYTF.

The chain carries TRBV2 and TRBJ1-2, with D possibly being TRBD1 (6 bases). V lost 0 bases, J lost 6 bases, and 17 bases lay in between. Looked up from germline, CDR1 is SNHLY and CDR2 is FYNNEI. The CDR3 totals 16 residues. CDR3 protein: CASSEAPITGTDGYTF. The CDR3 bases are TGTGCCAGCAGTGAAGCGCCCATAACAGGGACCGATGGCTACACCTTC.

This chain joins TRBV27 and TRBJ1-2, with 7 bases that match TRBD1. CDR1 is MNHEY, CDR2 SMNVEV, per germline (reference sequence). V trimming: 5 bases; J trimming: 5 bases; junction bases outside the gene matches: 11. The CDR3 is made up of 15 amino acids. CDR3 in DNA: TGTGCCAGCAGTCCCCGGGACAGCGGTTCTTATGGCTACACCTTC. This sequence encodes CASSPRDSGSYGYTF.

The chain uses TRBV7-3 and TRBJ2-1, with D tentatively TRBD2 (6 bases). Germline V gene data show CDR1 as SGHTA and CDR2 as FQGTGA. The V end was cut by 1 base, the J end by 9 bases, with 16 bases between. CDR3 length: 15 amino acids. CDR3 in DNA: TGTGCCAGCAGCTTAAAAGGGACTCCTCCAACTGAGCAGTTCTTC. Its protein is CASSLKGTPPTEQFF.

This clone was seen once. This chain connects TRBV7-9 to TRBJ1-1; maybe TRBD1 (5 bases). V dropped 8 bases and J dropped 2 bases, with 6 bases sitting between them. Germline V gene sequence: CDR1 SEHNR, CDR2 FQNEAQ (reference sequence). This CDR3 contains 11 residues. CDR3 nucleotide sequence: TGTGCCAGCGACAGAAACACTGAAGCTTTCTTT. Translating gives CASDRNTEAFF.

A note on this clone: The sample has other DNA sequences that encode this CDR3 too. V usage is TRBV27 and J usage is TRBJ1-3; 9 bases are a match to TRBD1. The CDR3 extends over 15 amino acids. V lost 5 bases to trimming and J lost 0 bases; unmatched junction nucleotides: 2. CDR1 is MNHEY, CDR2 SMNVEV, per germline (reference sequence). The CDR3 bases are TGTGCCAGCAGTCTGACAGGGGGCTCTGGAAACACCATATATTTT. Its translation: CASSLTGGSGNTIYF.

The chain joins TRBV9 to TRBJ1-3; TRBD1 matches at 9 bases. Trimming cost V 4 bases and J 0 bases; bases outside gene matches: 8. Per the germline V gene, CDR1 is SGDLS and CDR2 is YYNGEE. This CDR3 has 17 residues. The CDR3 coding sequence is TGTGCCAGCAGCTCATCCGGGACAGGGAACTCTGGAAACACCATATATTTT. Encoded protein: CASSSSGTGNSGNTIYF. The full variable domain, in which reference TRBV9 and TRBJ1-3 provide the parts outside the CDR3, is DSGVTQTPKHLITATGQRVTLRCSPRSGDLSVYWYQQSLDQGLQFLIQYYNGEERAKGNILERFSAQQFPDLHSELNLSSLELGDSALYFCASSSSGTGNSGNTIYFGEGSWLTVV.

The chain employs TRBV5-1 and TRBJ2-7; a weak D match, TRBD1 (8 bases). With 7 bases removed from V and 6 bases from J, the gap between germline ends came to 23 bases. Germline V gene data show CDR1 as SGHRS and CDR2 as YFSETQ. The CDR3 covers 15 residues. The DNA of the CDR3 is TGCGCCAGCGCCACAGGGGGAGCGGCTAGCGGCGAGCAGTACTTC. As protein: CASATGGAASGEQYF.

V gene TRBV18 combines with J gene TRBJ2-1; TRBD1 matches 11 bases. The CDR3 has 16 amino acids. The V segment lost 0 bases and the J segment 6 bases; nucleotides outside the gene matches: 4. Germline CDR1 and CDR2: KGHSH and LQKENI. As DNA, the CDR3 is TGTGCCAGCTCACCACCCGGGACAGGGGGTTTCAATGAGCAGTTCTTC. This encodes CASSPPGTGGFNEQFF.

The chain has TRBV4-3 and TRBJ2-2, with D maybe TRBD1 (5 bases). This CDR3 spans 16 amino acids. The germline V gene has CDR1 LGHNA and CDR2 YSLEER. V lost 2 bases and J lost 5, with 15 bases in between. The CDR3 DNA reads as TGCGCCAGCAGCCAACGGTGGCAGGGTAGAACCGGGGAGCTGTTTTTT. This sequence encodes CASSQRWQGRTGELFF.

This chain joins TRBV6-6 and TRBJ2-5; 7 nucleotides align to TRBD2. With 6 bases clipped from V and 4 bases from J, the junction kept 8 bases outside the gene matches. The CDR3 totals 14 residues. Per germline, CDR1 MNHNY and CDR2 SVGAGI (reference sequence). CDR3 in DNA: TGTGCCAGCAGCAGGCTCCCGGGGGGAGAGACCCAGTACTTC. Its protein is CASSRLPGGETQYF.

As for this clone: Different DNA sequences within this sample yield the same CDR3. The chain is built from TRBV30 and TRBJ1-1; no clear D. Trimming removed 0 bases at V and 1 base at J, with 6 bases between. Germline values: CDR1 GTSNPN, CDR2 SVGIG (reference sequence). CDR3 length: 13 amino acids. The CDR3: CAWSVNRNTEAFF. CDR3 sequence (DNA): TGTGCCTGGAGTGTAAACAGGAACACTGAAGCTTTCTTT.

The table lists this clone with a count of one. V gene TRBV30 combines with J gene TRBJ1-2, with a weak D call TRBD1 (6 bases). This CDR3 spans 13 amino acids. The germline V gene has CDR1 GTSNPN and CDR2 SVGIG (reference sequence). Trimming shortened V by 0 bases and J by 8 bases, and 13 bases separated the two germline ends. The CDR3 sequence is CAWSVGGARGYTF. In nucleotides, the CDR3 is TGTGCCTGGAGTGTGGGGGGGGCTCGAGGCTACACCTTC.

CDR3 amino acids: CASSPIRTGGTLAYEQYF. In DNA form, the CDR3 reads TGTGCCAGCAGCCCTATAAGGACAGGGGGTACCCTTGCCTACGAGCAGTACTTC. The chain has TRBV7-7 and TRBJ2-7; 10 bases agree with TRBD1. The germline V gene encodes CDR1 SSHAT and CDR2 FNYEAQ (reference sequence). The CDR3 loop spans 18 amino acids. Unmatched junction bases numbered 15, after V lost 5 bases and J lost 2 bases.

The chain carries TRBV30 and TRBJ2-3; tentatively, D is TRBD2 (6 bases). Germline V lookup: CDR1 GTSNPN, CDR2 SVGIG (reference sequence). Between the trimmed V and J ends, which lost 0 bases and 1 base, there was a span of 14 bases. This CDR3 has 16 amino acids. This chain's CDR3 is CAWSVRGGVGTDTQYF. DNA of the CDR3: TGTGCCTGGAGTGTACGGGGCGGGGTGGGCACAGATACGCAGTATTTT.

This chain connects TRBV9 to TRBJ2-1; D is possibly TRBD1 (6 bases). CDR3 length equals 16 residues. In germline, CDR1 is SGDLS, CDR2 YYNGEE. Trimming took off 0 bases at V and 4 bases at J, with 14 bases between the two ends. The CDR3 DNA reads TGTGCCAGCAGCGTAGCTACTTTGCAGGGGTACAATGAGCAGTTCTTC. Translated, it gives CASSVATLQGYNEQFF.

The V and J genes are TRBV21-1 and TRBJ1-4. TRBV21-1 counts as a pseudogene. The CDR3 runs 17 residues. The CDR3 protein is CASSASGGPKSNEKLFF. CDR3 nucleotide sequence: TGTGCCAGCAGCGCAAGCGGGGGCCCGAAATCTAATGAAAAACTGTTTTTT.

The V call is TRBV11-1, the J call TRBJ2-7; D is unclear. The germline V gene encodes CDR1 SGHAT and CDR2 FQDESV (reference sequence). The CDR3 has 14 amino acids. Trimming left V 5 bases short and J 5 bases short, with 16 bases between. As DNA, the CDR3 is TGTGCCAGCAGCCAGGAACCGCCTCCCGACGAGCAGTACTTC. Translation gives CASSQEPPPDEQYF.

This clone has a single count. The V gene is TRBV24-1, the J gene TRBJ2-1; the match to TRBD1 covers 7 bases. Germline lookup yields CDR1 KGHDR and CDR2 SFDVKD. J was trimmed by 5 bases and V by 6 bases; bases with no gene match: 3. This CDR3 region has 13 residues. The CDR3 sequence is CATSPGQNNEQFF. The CDR3 nucleotides read TGTGCCACCAGTCCGGGACAGAACAATGAGCAGTTCTTC.

This clone was observed a single time. The chain has TRBV5-1 and TRBJ2-2, with TRBD2 matching 7 bases. This CDR3 spans 15 amino acids. V gave up 4 bases and J gave up 4 bases; unmatched junction bases: 7. Looked up from germline, CDR1 is SGHRS and CDR2 is YFSETQ. CDR3 coding DNA: TGCGCCAGCAGCACCCAGCGGGGCGGCACCGGGGAGCTGTTTTTT. Protein: CASSTQRGGTGELFF.

The V gene is TRBV19, the J gene TRBJ1-1; D ambiguous. The CDR3 sequence is 14 residues long. Trimming pared 3 bases from V and 3 bases from J, leaving 11 bases between. Germline CDR1 is LNHDA and CDR2 is SQIVND (reference sequence). CDR3 residues: CASSMGPGYTEAFF. The CDR3 DNA reads TGTGCCAGTAGTATGGGCCCGGGATACACTGAAGCTTTCTTT.

The rearrangement joins TRBV4-1 to TRBJ2-3; 10 bases map to TRBD2. Germline-derived CDR1 and CDR2 are MGHRA and YSYEKL. The CDR3 sequence is 18 residues long. Losses at the gene ends were 1 base for V and 4 bases for J; bases not matched to a gene: 11. CDR3: CASSQVVLAGGSPDTQYF. The CDR3 bases are TGCGCCAGCAGCCAAGTGGTCTTAGCGGGGGGTAGCCCAGATACGCAGTATTTT.

The gene calls are TRBV18 and TRBJ2-3; D possibly corresponds to TRBD1 (6 bases). The V end was cut by 1 base, the J end by 1 base, with 9 bases between. This CDR3 is 15 amino acids long. In germline, CDR1 is KGHSH, CDR2 LQKENI. The CDR3 spells CASSPQGQGTDTQYF. The CDR3, as DNA: TGTGCCAGCTCACCACAGGGACAAGGCACAGATACGCAGTATTTT. Using reference TRBV18 and TRBJ2-3 for the parts outside the CDR3, the full variable domain is NAGVMQNPRHLVRRRGQEARLRCSPMKGHSHVYWYRQLPEEGLKFMVYLQKENIIDESGMPKERFSAEFPKEGPSILRIQQVVRGDSAAYFCASSPQGQGTDTQYFGPGTRLTVL.

This chain joins TRBV3-1 (or the pseudogene TRBV3-2) and TRBJ2-3, with TRBD2 identical over 7 bases. Germline V gives CDR1 LGHDT, CDR2 YNNKEL (reference sequence). The CDR3 consists of 18 residues. Trimming took 0 bases from V and 1 from J; bases not matched to a gene: 10. The CDR3 here is CASSQDSWAGVRTDTQYF. CDR3 DNA: TGTGCCAGCAGCCAAGATTCGTGGGCGGGGGTCCGCACAGATACGCAGTATTTT.

This clone has just one count. The chain recombines TRBV6-9 with TRBJ2-3, with 10 bases fitting TRBD2. The ends lost 2 bases at V and 5 bases at J; junction bases unmatched: 4. Germline CDR1 reads MNHGY; CDR2 reads SVAAGI. The CDR3 loop spans 15 amino acids. The CDR3 is CASSYSGGAGDTQYF. The CDR3 DNA reads TGTGCCAGCAGTTATAGCGGGGGGGCCGGAGATACGCAGTATTTT.

This chain connects TRBV24-1 to TRBJ1-2, with TRBD1 matching 8 bases. The germline V gene has CDR1 KGHDR and CDR2 SFDVKD. Losses at the gene ends were 3 bases for V and 3 bases for J; bases not matched to a gene: 5. The CDR3 covers 15 residues. CDR3 coding DNA: TGTGCCACCAGTGATGCTACAGGGGGGGACTATGGCTACACCTTC. This encodes CATSDATGGDYGYTF.

The chain links TRBV5-6 to TRBJ2-7; TRBD1 matches 12 bases. The CDR3 has 16 residues. V trimming: 4 bases; J trimming: 7 bases; junction bases outside the gene matches: 12. Germline lookup yields CDR1 SGHDT and CDR2 YYEEEE. CDR3: CASSNLRDRGLGEQYF. DNA for the CDR3: TGTGCCAGCAGCAACCTCCGGGACAGGGGGCTTGGGGAGCAGTACTTC.

The gene calls are TRBV5-1 and TRBJ2-5, with D possibly TRBD2 on 5 matching bases. This CDR3 has 16 residues. V lost 0 bases, J lost 5 bases, and 17 bases lay in between. In germline, CDR1 is SGHRS, CDR2 YFSETQ. As DNA, the CDR3 is TGCGCCAGCAGCTTGGGGCCCACTAGGGTCGGGGAGACCCAGTACTTC. This sequence encodes CASSLGPTRVGETQYF. The variable domain in full, completed from reference TRBV5-1 and TRBJ2-5, reads KAGVTQTPRYLIKTRGQQVTLSCSPISGHRSVSWYQQTPGQGLQFLFEYFSETQRNKGNFPGRFSGRQFSNSRSEMNVSTLELGDSALYLCASSLGPTRVGETQYFGPGTRLLVL.